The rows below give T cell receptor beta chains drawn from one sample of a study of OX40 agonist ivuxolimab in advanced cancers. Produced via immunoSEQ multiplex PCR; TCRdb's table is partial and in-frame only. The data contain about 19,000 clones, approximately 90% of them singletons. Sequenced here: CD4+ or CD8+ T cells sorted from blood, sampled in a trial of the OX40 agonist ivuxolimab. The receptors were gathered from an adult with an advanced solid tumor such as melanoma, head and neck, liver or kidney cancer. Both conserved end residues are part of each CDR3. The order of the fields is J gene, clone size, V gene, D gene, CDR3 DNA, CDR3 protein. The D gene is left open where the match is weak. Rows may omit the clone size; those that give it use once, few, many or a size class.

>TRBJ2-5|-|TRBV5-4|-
TGTGCCAGCAGCTTACCCCTAGCGTCCCAAGAGACCCAGTACTTC
CASSLPLASQETQYF
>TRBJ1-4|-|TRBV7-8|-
TGTGCCAGCAGCTTAGCTAATGGATTCTTCAATAATGAAAAACTGTTTTTT
CASSLANGFFNNEKLFF
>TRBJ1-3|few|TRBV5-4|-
TGTGCCAGCAGCCAAGATCGGGGCTCTGGAAACACCATATATTTT
CASSQDRGSGNTIYF
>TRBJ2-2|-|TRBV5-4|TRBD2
TGTGCCAGCAGCCCCGGAGGGCTAGCGGGAAACACCGGGGAGCTGTTTTTT
CASSPGGLAGNTGELFF
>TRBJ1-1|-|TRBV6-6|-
TGTGCCAGCAGTTACTCCTCGGGGGACACTGAAGCTTTCTTT
CASSYSSGDTEAFF
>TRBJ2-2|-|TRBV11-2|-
TGTGCCAGCAGCTTATGGCTGGCCGGGGAGCTGTTTTTT
CASSLWLAGELFF
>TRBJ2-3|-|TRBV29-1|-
TGCAGCGCTCCGGGACTCCACACAGATACGCAGTATTTT
CSAPGLHTDTQYF
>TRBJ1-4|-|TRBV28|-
TGTGCCAGCAGTTTGCGGGGGCTTAGTGAAAAACTGTTTTTT
CASSLRGLSEKLFF
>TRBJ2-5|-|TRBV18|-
TGTGCCAGCTCACCGCAAAGGGGCCTCCGAGAGACCCAGTACTTC
CASSPQRGLRETQYF
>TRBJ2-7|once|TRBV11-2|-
TGTGCCAGCAGCTTTAAGACGGTGGACTACGAGCAGTACTTC
CASSFKTVDYEQYF
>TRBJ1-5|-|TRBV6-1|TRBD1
TGTGCCAGCAGTGAACTACCACAGGGGTATAGCAATCAGCCCCAGCATTTT
CASSELPQGYSNQPQHF
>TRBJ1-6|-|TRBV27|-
TGTGCCAGCACCCACGGGGGGGCTTCACCCCTCCACTTT
CASTHGGASPLHF
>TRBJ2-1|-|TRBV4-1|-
TGCGCCAGCAGCCATACCGCAGGGGAGCAGTTCTTC
CASSHTAGEQFF
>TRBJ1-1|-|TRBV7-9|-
TGTGCCAGCAGTCTGACAGTCAACACTGAAGCTTTCTTT
CASSLTVNTEAFF
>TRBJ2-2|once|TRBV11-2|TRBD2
TGTGCCAGCAGCTTAGACTCGGCTAGCGGAAACACCGGGGAGCTGTTTTTT
CASSLDSASGNTGELFF
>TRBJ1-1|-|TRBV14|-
TGTGCCAGCAGCCAATATGGGACTGAAGCTTTCTTT
CASSQYGTEAFF
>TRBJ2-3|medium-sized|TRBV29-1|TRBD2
TGCAGCGTTTTGCTAGCGGCTAGCACAGATACGCAGTATTTT
CSVLLAASTDTQYF
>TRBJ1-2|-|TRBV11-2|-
TGTGCCAGCAGCCAGTCAAAGGGGGGCCTTTATGGCTACACCTTC
CASSQSKGGLYGYTF
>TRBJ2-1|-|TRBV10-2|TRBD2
TGCGCCACCACTGGTTCTAGCGGGGGGGCCTATGAGCAGTTCTTC
CATTGSSGGAYEQFF
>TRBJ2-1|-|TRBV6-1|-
TGTGCCAGCAGTGATGGTCCCTACAATGAGCAGTTCTTC
CASSDGPYNEQFF
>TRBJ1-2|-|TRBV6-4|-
TGTGCCAGCACCGGCGGGGGCCTCTACACCTTC
CASTGGGLYTF
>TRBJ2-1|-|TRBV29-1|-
TGCAGCGCCGAGATAGGAAGGTTCGACAATGAGCAGTTCTTC
CSAEIGRFDNEQFF
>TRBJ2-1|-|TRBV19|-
TGTGCCAGTAGTTGGGGCTACCGAGGGGCAAGGAATGAGCAGTTCTTC
CASSWGYRGARNEQFF
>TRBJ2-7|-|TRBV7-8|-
TGTGCCAGCAGCACCTCATCCTACGAGCAGTACTTC
CASSTSSYEQYF
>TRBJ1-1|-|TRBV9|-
TGTGCCAGCAGCGTGAGGGACTCCTGGGACACTGAAGCTTTCTTT
CASSVRDSWDTEAFF
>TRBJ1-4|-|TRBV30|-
TGTGCCTGGAGTGTAGGCGGGGCAACTAATGAAAAACTGTTTTTT
CAWSVGGATNEKLFF
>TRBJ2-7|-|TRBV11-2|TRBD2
TGTGCCAGCAGCTTAGAAACTAGCGGGGGATCCGAGCAGTACTTC
CASSLETSGGSEQYF
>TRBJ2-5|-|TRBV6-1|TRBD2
TGTGCCAGCAGTGAACGGGGGGGGGCCCAAGAGACCCAGTACTTC
CASSERGGAQETQYF
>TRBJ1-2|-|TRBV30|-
TGTGCCTGGATATGGGGACCGAGGGAGACTAACTATGGCTACACCTTC
CAWIWGPRETNYGYTF
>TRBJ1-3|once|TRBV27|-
TGTGCCAGCAGTACTACCGATCCCCTAGGGAGCTCTGGAAACACCATATATTTT
CASSTTDPLGSSGNTIYF
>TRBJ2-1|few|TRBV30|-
TGTGCCTGGAGTAGCCAGGGAAATGAGCAGTTCTTC
CAWSSQGNEQFF
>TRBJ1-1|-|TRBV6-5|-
TGTGCCAGCAGTAAGTACCAAGAGCTAGGTGAAGCTTTCTTT
CASSKYQELGEAFF
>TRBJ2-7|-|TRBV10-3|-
TGTGCCATCAGGCCCGTACAAGGAGGCTACGAGCAGTACTTC
CAIRPVQGGYEQYF
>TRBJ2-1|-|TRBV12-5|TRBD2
TGTGCTAGTGGTTCCCTGTCCCTAGCGGGAGGGGTGAATGAGCAGTTCTTC
CASGSLSLAGGVNEQFF
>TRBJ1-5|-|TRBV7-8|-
TGTGCCAGCGGCAAGACGGCTCGAGGGGATAGCAATCAGCCCCAGCATTTT
CASGKTARGDSNQPQHF
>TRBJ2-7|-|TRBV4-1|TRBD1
TGCGCCAGCAGCTATGACGGACAGGGGGCTTACGAGCAGTACTTC
CASSYDGQGAYEQYF
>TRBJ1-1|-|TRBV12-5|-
TGTGCTAGTGGTTTGGCACGGGGGGGTCTGGGAACTGAAGCTTTCTTT
CASGLARGGLGTEAFF
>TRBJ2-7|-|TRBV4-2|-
TGTGCCAGCAGCCAAGAGGACGGGAGCTCCTACGAGCAGTACTTC
CASSQEDGSSYEQYF
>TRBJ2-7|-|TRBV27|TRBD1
TGTGCCAGCAGTCCCACGACAGGGTACGAGCAGTACTTC
CASSPTTGYEQYF
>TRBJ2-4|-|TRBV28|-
TGTGCCAGCAGTTTAAGAGGACAGAACATTCAGTACTTC
CASSLRGQNIQYF
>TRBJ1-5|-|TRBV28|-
TGTGCCAGCAGTTTCCCCGACGGAAGCAATCAGCCCCAGCATTTT
CASSFPDGSNQPQHF
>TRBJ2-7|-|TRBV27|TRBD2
TGTGCCAGCAGTCCCGGGACTAGCGGGAGCTACGAGCAGTACTTC
CASSPGTSGSYEQYF
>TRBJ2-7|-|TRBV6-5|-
TGTGCCAGCAGCCCTGGGGCAGCTCCCATTTACGAGCAGTACTTC
CASSPGAAPIYEQYF